This TCR beta chain originates from a study of naive and memory T cell subsets (dated 2017 in TCRdb). Background on the whole study: The study applied an open-source, UMI-based TCR alpha and beta sequencing pipeline to sorted naive and memory peripheral blood T cell subsets. Complete agreement was observed between the functional CMV T cell responses and the IgG serology results. RNA was DNase-treated and reverse transcribed with TCR constant-region primers, mostly using SuperScript III.

A note on this clonotype: This receptor's antigen is unknown. No clone much larger than this one lies a single base away; base qualities are absent.

From the second PCR step on, the TCR alpha and beta chain libraries were amplified in separate reactions. Donor CMV status was determined by IFNgamma production from CD4+ T cells after overnight stimulation of fresh PBMCs with CMV viral lysate. CD4 T cells were positively selected using Miltenyi beads, after which CD8 T cells were positively selected from the CD4-negative fraction. After staining for CD3, CD4, CD8, CD45RA, CD27 and a live/dead dye, cells were sorted on a BD Aria II into four subsets based on CD45RA and CD27. Blood came from a few healthy volunteers, each fractionated into CD4 and CD8 T cells and then into four differentiation subsets. Roughly 0.12 L of peripheral blood was taken from each donor, and PBMC were separated by density-gradient centrifugation on Ficoll-Paque PLUS. The sorted cells were lysed in RLT buffer, after which RNA was extracted using a Qiagen RNeasy kit and kept at -80 degrees C.

Findings and caveats that apply to the study as a whole: The repertoire findings for the naive and memory subsets could not be validated against a ground truth, as none was available. A few larger clonotypes were present in naive repertoires, especially CD8 naive repertoires, and these clonotypes were possibly memory cells re-expressing CD45RA. RNA-based TCR counts may be influenced by expression changes linked to T cell activation and differentiation. After error correction, only a single occurrence was seen for over 95% of naive TCR sequences, so much steeper abundance distributions were produced than in memory subsets. In both CD4 and CD8 cells, going from naive through CM, EM and EMRA, the Gini index went up while Shannon and inverse Simpson diversity went down. Single alpha or beta chain sequences, rather than paired alpha/beta receptors, were used to define clonotypes. The abundance of TCRs followed a power law with an exponent that differed between naive and memory subsets yet stayed consistent across the three individuals.

Libraries were made using UMI-ligation and nested PCR. The beta constant-region primer consisted of an equimolar mixture of two oligonucleotides that together covered TRBC1 and TRBC2. Four rounds of PCR were used to amplify ligated cDNA, with nested alpha and beta constant-region primers being used together with the SP2 primer. A single-stranded oligonucleotide containing the SP2 primer and a 12-nucleotide UMI was joined to the 3' end of the cDNA by T4 RNA ligase 1. The ligation reaction was kept at 16 degrees C for 20-24 hours. PCR2 was typically run as a SYBR Green qPCR and stopped at a predetermined threshold to prevent over-amplification. Apart from the first purification, every purification step used Agencourt AMPure XP magnetic beads. Library quantification was done by Qubit, followed by a TapeStation check on which the main peak was expected at around 650 bp. Pooled libraries were sequenced on an Illumina MiSeq with v2 2x251 paired-end kits, typically giving roughly 0.95-2.3 million reads per sample. Each sample was pooled at 3.5 to 5 nM, and about 5-7.5% PhiX was included to help cluster recognition. The source study handled its data this way. V and J genes were assigned to Demultiplexor-processed FASTQ reads by Decombinator through tag matching, with a single base-pair mismatch being allowed. UMIs were used by Collapsinator to correct both sequencing errors and frequency errors arising from PCR heterogeneity. TCRs were translated and CDR3s were extracted from the conserved cysteine to the FGXG phenylalanine by CDR3Translator, with non-productive sequences being flagged. Gini, Shannon entropy and inverse Simpson indices were calculated on repertoires that had been subsampled to equal numbers of UMI-defined TCRs. Clonotype abundance distributions were fitted to a power law by maximum likelihood within the linear range. When run on a single naive CD8 sample, MIGEC and the pipeline yielded similar UMI counts, similar unique TCR numbers and similar clonal distributions. One analysis removed from the naive repertoire any naive TCRs that were also present in any memory subset from the same donor. A set of approximately 6,800 CMV-associated CDR3 sequences, compiled from VDJdb and a published dataset, was used to search the repertoires. TCRdb's own reprocessing of the public reads used fastp at Q25 and MiXCR and kept productive beta chains. Every distinct CDR3 protein forms one entry, paired with its most common genes and DNA. In this record, the V and J calls reflect TCRdb's handling and not the investigators' own analysis. The sample table records roughly 83,000 distinct CDR3 sequences; over 9% of these occur just once. The biggest ten clones account for around 0.13% of the sample.

Including the terminal cysteine and phenylalanine, the CDR3 comprises 15 residues. Only CDR3 DNA is held: 45 bases, read in frame from base 1. The germline V gene supplies CDR1 MGHRA and CDR2 YSYEKL. V is shortened by 0 bases, J by 4 bases, and the region joining them spans 10 bases. Input material: naive CD4+ T cells from blood. In the paper's terms, the cell subset or site label means: naive T cells, CD45RA high CD27+. The sequence was obtained from a human donor in good health. This chain is built from TRBV4-1 and TRBJ2-1; the D gene is unclear. The CDR3 sequence is CASSQERKMYNEQFF. The DNA sequence is TGCGCCAGCAGCCAAGAGAGAAAAATGTACAATGAGCAGTTCTTC.